This entry concerns a single T cell receptor beta chain. Its specificity is unknown. The sample is drawn from a study of OX40 agonist ivuxolimab in advanced cancers. Study-level background: Ivuxolimab, an antibody that agonizes OX40 (CD134), was administered to the patients.

Germline CDR1 SGHKS, CDR2 YYEKEE (reference sequence). The CDR3 contains 13 residues. V was cut by 2 bases and J by 5 bases, with 10 bases left in between. The assay was immunoSEQ multiplex PCR, and TCRdb's table has in-frame clones only and misses some. The sample has around 58,000 clones, more than 85% seen once. Whole-study results and caveats: Clonal expansion was among the lowest in partial responders at 0.1-3.0 mg/kg, especially CD8+. Averaged across samples, CD8+ T cells carried more expanded clones than CD4+ did.

V gene TRBV5-5 combines with J gene TRBJ1-1; D ambiguous. The sequence came from an adult with an advanced solid tumor such as melanoma, head and neck, liver or kidney cancer. The sample in question was CD4+ or CD8+ T cells sorted from blood, obtained in a trial of the OX40 agonist ivuxolimab. CDR3 DNA sequence: TGTGCCAGCAGCTTAATCGAAGGAACTGAAGCTTTCTTT. It translates to CASSLIEGTEAFF.